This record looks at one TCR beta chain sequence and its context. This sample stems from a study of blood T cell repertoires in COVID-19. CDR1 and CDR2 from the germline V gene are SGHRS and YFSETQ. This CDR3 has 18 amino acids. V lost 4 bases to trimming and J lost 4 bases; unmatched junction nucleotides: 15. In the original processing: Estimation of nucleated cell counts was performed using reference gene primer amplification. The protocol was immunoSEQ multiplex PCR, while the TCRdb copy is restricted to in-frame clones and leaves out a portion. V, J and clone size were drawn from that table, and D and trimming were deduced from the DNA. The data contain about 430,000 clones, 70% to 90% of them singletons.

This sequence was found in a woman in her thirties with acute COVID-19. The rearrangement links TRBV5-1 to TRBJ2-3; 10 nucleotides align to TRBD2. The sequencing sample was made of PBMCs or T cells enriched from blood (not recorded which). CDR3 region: CASSPALDSSGGADTQYF. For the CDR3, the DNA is TGCGCCAGCAGCCCGGCCCTTGATTCGAGCGGGGGGGCAGATACGCAGTATTTT.